These 16 T cell receptor beta chains were all obtained from the same sample, sequenced in a study of TIL therapy for anti-PD-1-resistant metastatic lung cancer. Sequencing used immunoSEQ v3. The repertoire was sequenced with immunoSEQ multiplex PCR; TCRdb's copy has only in-frame clones and lacks some. The table lists approximately 45,000 clones, 70% to 80% of them singletons. Documented time point: pre-treatment sample, taken before nivolumab and TIL therapy. The sequencing here drew on blood, taken at baseline. These receptor sequences come from a man aged 65-85 years with non-small cell lung cancer.

This clone was seen a few times. The chain employs TRBV28 and TRBJ1-4, with 7 bases identical to TRBD1. Germline V gene data show CDR1 as MDHEN and CDR2 as SYDVKM. The CDR3 spans 12 residues. V was clipped by 8 bases and J by 7 bases; unmatched bases: 4. The CDR3 reads CASRQGIEKLFF. The CDR3 nucleotides read TGTGCCAGCCGACAGGGCATTGAAAAACTGTTTTTT. Full variable domain (rest looked up from reference TRBV28 and TRBJ1-4): DVKVTQSSRYLVKRTGEKVFLECVQDMDHENMFWYRQDPGLGLRLIYFSYDVKMKEKGDIPEGYSVSREKKERFSLILESASTNQTSMYLCASRQGIEKLFFGSGTQLSVL.

V and J are TRBV20-1 and TRBJ2-5; D is unclear. Trimming cost V 5 bases and J 5 bases, with 6 bases left between them. The CDR3 is made up of 10 amino acids. The germline V gene encodes CDR1 DFQATT and CDR2 SNEGSKA (reference sequence). The CDR3 sequence is CSALRETQYF. In nucleotides, the CDR3 is TGCAGTGCTTTGAGGGAGACCCAGTACTTC.

Comment on this clone: This CDR3 is also generated by other DNA sequences in the sample. This chain uses TRBV6-5 with TRBJ2-2; no clear D. This CDR3 comprises 13 residues. V was shortened by 2 bases and J by 4 bases, with 5 bases between the two germline ends. CDR1 and CDR2 from the germline V gene are MNHEY and SVGAGI. CDR3 in amino acids: CASSYPGTGELFF. The CDR3 nucleotides are TGTGCCAGCAGTTACCCCGGCACCGGGGAGCTGTTTTTT.

The genes are TRBV28 and TRBJ1-1; D gene unclear. V dropped 3 bases and J dropped 1 base, with 6 bases sitting between them. There are 13 residues in the CDR3. The germline V gene has CDR1 MDHEN and CDR2 SYDVKM. The CDR3 sequence is CASSFDPNTEAFF. The CDR3, as DNA: TGTGCCAGCAGTTTTGACCCGAACACTGAAGCTTTCTTT.

This chain joins TRBV2 and TRBJ2-5; D is undetermined. Germline-derived CDR1 and CDR2 are SNHLY and FYNNEI. The CDR3 covers 15 residues. Trimming shortened V by 0 bases and J by 1 base, and 9 bases separated the two germline ends. Here the CDR3 reads CASSEAGRPQETQYF. The CDR3 coding sequence is TGTGCCAGCAGTGAAGCCGGACGGCCCCAAGAGACCCAGTACTTC.

In this sample, this clone turned up a few times. The chain combines TRBV5-4 with TRBJ2-2, with 9 nucleotides matching TRBD2. From germline, CDR1 is SGHNT and CDR2 YYREEE (reference sequence). Unmatched junction bases numbered 14, after V lost 4 bases and J lost 7 bases. This CDR3 spans 17 amino acids. In nucleotides, the CDR3 is TGTGCCAGCAGCCGGTTTAGCGGGAGCGTGGGGGGCGGGGAGCTGTTTTTT. It translates to CASSRFSGSVGGGELFF.

The genes are TRBV7-2 and TRBJ2-3; tentatively, D is TRBD2 (6 bases). CDR3 length: 16 residues. Germline V lookup: CDR1 SGHTA, CDR2 FQGNSA. Trimming stripped 2 bases from V and 6 bases from J, with 18 bases between. CDR3 sequence: CASSLNSAGSTDTQYF. The DNA of the CDR3 is TGTGCCAGCAGCTTAAATTCCGCCGGGAGTACGGATACGCAGTATTTT.

This chain uses TRBV7-2 with TRBJ1-1; no reliable D call. Germline V gene data show CDR1 as SGHTA and CDR2 as FQGNSA. The CDR3 contains 14 residues. V was cut by 5 bases and J by 5 bases, with 15 bases left in between. CDR3 amino acids: CASSPMTQTTEAFF. The DNA of the CDR3 is TGTGCCAGCAGCCCAATGACCCAGACAACTGAAGCTTTCTTT.

V usage is TRBV28 and J usage is TRBJ2-7; 9 bases are shared with TRBD2. The germline CDR1 and CDR2 sequences are MDHEN and SYDVKM. This CDR3 region has 14 residues. Trimming took 8 bases from V and 2 from J; bases not matched to a gene: 7. CDR3 in amino acids: CASGLAGEAYEQYF. CDR3 coding DNA: TGTGCCAGCGGGTTAGCGGGAGAGGCCTACGAGCAGTACTTC. Together with reference TRBV28 and TRBJ2-7, the CDR3 gives the full variable domain: DVKVTQSSRYLVKRTGEKVFLECVQDMDHENMFWYRQDPGLGLRLIYFSYDVKMKEKGDIPEGYSVSREKKERFSLILESASTNQTSMYLCASGLAGEAYEQYFGPGTRLTVT.

V and J are TRBV7-9 and TRBJ1-1, with D uncertain. Germline CDR1 reads SEHNR; CDR2 reads FQNEAQ (reference sequence). The CDR3 runs to 13 residues. Trimming removed 3 bases at V and 4 bases at J, with 9 bases between. The CDR3 DNA is TGTGCCAGCAGCTTGAGGGTGGGCACTGAAGCTTTCTTT. Translating gives CASSLRVGTEAFF. Full variable domain (remainder filled in from reference TRBV7-9 and TRBJ1-1): DTGVSQNPRHKITKRGQNVTFRCDPISEHNRLYWYRQTLGQGPEFLTYFQNEAQLEKSRLLSDRFSAERPKGSFSTLEIQRTEQGDSAMYLCASSLRVGTEAFFGQGTRLTVV.

In this sample, this clone turned up once. The V and J genes are TRBV5-1 and TRBJ2-5; D is uncertain. Trimming left V 0 bases short and J 5 bases short, with 8 bases between. The V gene's germline CDR1 is SGHRS and CDR2 YFSETQ. The CDR3 totals 13 residues. The CDR3 here is CASSLVPDETQYF. CDR3 bases: TGCGCCAGCAGCTTGGTCCCTGACGAGACCCAGTACTTC.

The chain has TRBV9 and TRBJ1-3; the D is unclear. CDR3 length: 14 residues. V dropped 3 bases and J dropped 1 base, with 8 bases sitting between them. Germline V gives CDR1 SGDLS, CDR2 YYNGEE. The CDR3 DNA sequence: TGTGCCAGCAGCGGGAGAGATTCTGGAAACACCATATATTTT. This encodes CASSGRDSGNTIYF.

The V gene is TRBV6-5, the J gene TRBJ2-1; D might be TRBD2 (6 bases). Trimming cost V 2 bases and J 8 bases, with 16 bases left between them. CDR1 and CDR2 from the germline V gene are MNHEY and SVGAGI. CDR3 length: 15 residues. As DNA, the CDR3 is TGTGCCAGCAGTTACAGGCTGACTAGACGCGATGAGCAGTTCTTC. Protein: CASSYRLTRRDEQFF.

This clone was seen only once. V is TRBV7-2 and J is TRBJ2-7; D tentatively reads TRBD1 or TRBD2 (5 bases each). The germline gives CDR1 SGHTA, CDR2 FQGNSA. This CDR3 has 17 residues. Between the trimmed V and J ends, which lost 1 base and 5 bases, there was a span of 21 bases. CDR3 amino acids: CASSLVSGRGVGDEQYF. Here the CDR3 DNA reads TGTGCCAGCAGCTTAGTGTCTGGGAGAGGGGTGGGAGACGAGCAGTACTTC.

The chain joins TRBV28 to TRBJ2-6; D not resolved. This CDR3 is built from 15 residues. The V gene's germline CDR1 is MDHEN and CDR2 SYDVKM. V was clipped by 2 bases and J by 2 bases, with 7 bases between them. DNA of the CDR3: TGTGCCAGCAGTTTAGTAGGGCCTGGGGCCAACGTCCTGACTTTC. Amino acids: CASSLVGPGANVLTF.

This clone came up a few times. CDR3 residues: CASSKGTPLQETQYF. The CDR3 DNA reads TGTGCCAGCAGCAAAGGGACCCCTCTCCAAGAGACCCAGTACTTC. This chain links TRBV21-1 with TRBJ2-5. TRBV21-1 is annotated as a pseudogene. CDR3 length: 15 amino acids.